The clone carrying this TCR beta chain was seen a handful of times. Its antigen remains unidentified. The entry originates in a study of T cell responses to AZD1222 COVID-19 vaccine. The study's findings and limits: Seropositive AZD1222 recipients at baseline numbered only five or six. Unmutated regions of variants are reportedly targeted by nearly half of spike-specific TCRs.

Profiled with immunoSEQ multiplex PCR; TCRdb holds only in-frame clones, not every one. The repertoire includes 95,000 to 110,000 clones, around 93% of them detected once, and under 10% sits in the top ten. Sequencing used peripheral blood, obtained 28 days after the second AZD1222 dose. This sequence originates from an adult who received the AZD1222 COVID-19 vaccine.

The CDR3 loop reads CASRAQGFADTQYF. In DNA form, the CDR3 reads TGTGCCAGCAGAGCCCAGGGGTTTGCAGATACGCAGTATTTT. The rearrangement joins TRBV6-5 to TRBJ2-3; a possible D gene is TRBD1 (6 bases). Trimming stripped 6 bases from V and 4 bases from J, with 14 bases between. This CDR3 is built from 14 residues. Per germline, CDR1 MNHEY and CDR2 SVGAGI.